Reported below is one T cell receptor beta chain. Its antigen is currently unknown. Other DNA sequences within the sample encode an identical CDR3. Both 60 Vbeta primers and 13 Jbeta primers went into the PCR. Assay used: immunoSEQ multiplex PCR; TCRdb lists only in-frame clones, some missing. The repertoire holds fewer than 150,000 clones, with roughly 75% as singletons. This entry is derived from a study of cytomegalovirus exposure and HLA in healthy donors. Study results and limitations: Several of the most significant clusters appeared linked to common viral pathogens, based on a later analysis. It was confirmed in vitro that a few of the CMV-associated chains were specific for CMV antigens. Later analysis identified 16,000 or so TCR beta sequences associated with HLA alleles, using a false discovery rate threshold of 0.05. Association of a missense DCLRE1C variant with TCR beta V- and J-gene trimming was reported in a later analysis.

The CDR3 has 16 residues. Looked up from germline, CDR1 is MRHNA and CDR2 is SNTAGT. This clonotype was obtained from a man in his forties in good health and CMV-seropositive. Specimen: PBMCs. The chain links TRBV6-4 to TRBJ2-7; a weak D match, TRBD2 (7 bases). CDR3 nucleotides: TGTGCTAGCCTTCCCGGGGGGACACCTGATTTTTTAGAGCAGTACTTC. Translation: CASLPGGTPDFLEQYF.